Presented here are 2 T cell receptor beta chains from one specimen sequenced in a study of control samples from healthy donors and cancer patients. Here immunoSEQ multiplex PCR was the method, and the copy in TCRdb shows in-frame clones only, minus some. The data contain 120,000 to 150,000 clones, roughly 90% of them singletons. The sequenced material came from blood. Source of these receptors: a man aged 30-40 years in good health.

V usage is TRBV9 and J usage is TRBJ1-3; D is unresolved. This CDR3 comprises 12 residues. CDR1 is SGDLS, CDR2 YYNGEE, per germline. The V gene lost 0 bases and the J gene lost 3 bases, with 1 base spanning the gap. CDR3 bases: TGTGCCAGCAGCGTAGGTGGAAACACCATATATTTT. It encodes CASSVGGNTIYF.

The chain employs TRBV5-4 and TRBJ2-3; 14 bases align to TRBD2. V lost 3 bases to trimming and J lost 0 bases; unmatched junction nucleotides: 3. Germline CDR1 and CDR2: SGHNT and YYREEE (reference sequence). The CDR3 contains 17 residues. Here the CDR3 reads CASSSGTSGSSTDTQYF. DNA for the CDR3: TGTGCCAGCAGCTCTGGGACTAGCGGGAGTAGCACAGATACGCAGTATTTT. Full variable domain (missing parts from reference TRBV5-4 and TRBJ2-3): ETGVTQSPTHLIKTRGQQVTLRCSSQSGHNTVSWYQQALGQGPQFIFQYYREEENGRGNFPPRFSGLQFPNYSSELNVNALELDDSALYLCASSSGTSGSSTDTQYFGPGTRLTVL.